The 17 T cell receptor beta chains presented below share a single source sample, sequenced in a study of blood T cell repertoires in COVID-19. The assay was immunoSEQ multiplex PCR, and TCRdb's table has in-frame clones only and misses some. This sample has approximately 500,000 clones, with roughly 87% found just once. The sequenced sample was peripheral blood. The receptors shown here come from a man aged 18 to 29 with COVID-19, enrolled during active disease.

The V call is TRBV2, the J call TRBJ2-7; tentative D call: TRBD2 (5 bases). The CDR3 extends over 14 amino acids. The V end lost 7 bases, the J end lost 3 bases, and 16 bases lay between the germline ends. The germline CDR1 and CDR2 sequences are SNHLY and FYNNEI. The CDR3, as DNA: TGTGCCAGCATGGCGGGCCTGAACCTCTACGAGCAGTACTTC. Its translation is CASMAGLNLYEQYF.

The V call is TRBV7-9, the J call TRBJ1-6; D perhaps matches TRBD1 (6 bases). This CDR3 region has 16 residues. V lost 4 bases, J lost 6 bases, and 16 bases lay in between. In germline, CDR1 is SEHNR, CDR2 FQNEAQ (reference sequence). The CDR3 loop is CASSSTGNLVNSPLHF. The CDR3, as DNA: TGTGCCAGCAGCTCTACAGGGAACCTCGTTAATTCACCCCTCCACTTT. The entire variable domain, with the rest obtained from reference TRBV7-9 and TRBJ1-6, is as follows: DTGVSQNPRHKITKRGQNVTFRCDPISEHNRLYWYRQTLGQGPEFLTYFQNEAQLEKSRLLSDRFSAERPKGSFSTLEIQRTEQGDSAMYLCASSSTGNLVNSPLHFGNGTRLTVT.

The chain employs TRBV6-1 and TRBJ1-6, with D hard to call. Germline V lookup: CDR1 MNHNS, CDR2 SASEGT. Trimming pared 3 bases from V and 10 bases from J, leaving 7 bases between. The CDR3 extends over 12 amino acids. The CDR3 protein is CASSDSASPLHF. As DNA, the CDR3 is TGTGCCAGCAGTGATAGTGCCTCACCCCTCCACTTT.

For the CDR3, the DNA is TGTGCCAGCTTCCAGAGGACAGGGGGCACTGAAGCTTTCTTT. Translation gives CASFQRTGGTEAFF. V is TRBV6-5 and J is TRBJ1-1, with 10 bases lining up with TRBD1. The CDR3 is made up of 14 amino acids. The V and J ends lost 8 bases and 4 bases, in that order; junction bases with no gene match: 7. Per germline, CDR1 MNHEY and CDR2 SVGAGI.

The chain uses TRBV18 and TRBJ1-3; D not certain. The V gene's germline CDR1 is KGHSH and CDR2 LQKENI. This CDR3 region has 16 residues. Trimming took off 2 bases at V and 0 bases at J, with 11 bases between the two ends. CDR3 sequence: CASSPNIEYSGNTIYF. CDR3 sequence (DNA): TGTGCCAGCTCACCAAATATAGAGTACTCTGGAAACACCATATATTTT.

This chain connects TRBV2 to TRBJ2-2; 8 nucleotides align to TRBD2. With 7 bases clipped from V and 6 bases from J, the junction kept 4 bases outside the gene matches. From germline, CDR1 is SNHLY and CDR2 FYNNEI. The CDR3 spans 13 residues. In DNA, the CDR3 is TGTGCCAGCAATGGACTAGCTGCCGGGGAGCTGTTTTTT. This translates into CASNGLAAGELFF.

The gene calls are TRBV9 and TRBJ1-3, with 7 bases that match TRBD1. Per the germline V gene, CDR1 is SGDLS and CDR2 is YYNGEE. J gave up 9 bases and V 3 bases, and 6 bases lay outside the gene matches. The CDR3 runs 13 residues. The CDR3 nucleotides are TGTGCCAGCAGCGCGTGGGACAGCACCACCATATATTTT. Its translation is CASSAWDSTTIYF.

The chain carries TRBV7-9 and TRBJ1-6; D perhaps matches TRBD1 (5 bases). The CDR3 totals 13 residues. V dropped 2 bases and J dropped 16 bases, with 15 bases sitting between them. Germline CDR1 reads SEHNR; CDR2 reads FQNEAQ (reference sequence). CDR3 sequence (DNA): TGTGCCAGCAGCTTACCCGACAGCCCTGGTCTCCACTTT. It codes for CASSLPDSPGLHF.

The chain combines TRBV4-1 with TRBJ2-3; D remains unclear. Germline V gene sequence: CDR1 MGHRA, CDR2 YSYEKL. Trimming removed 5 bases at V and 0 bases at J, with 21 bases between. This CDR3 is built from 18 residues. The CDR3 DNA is TGCGCCAGCAGCGAGATCCTAAAGCGAACCCCTAGCACAGATACGCAGTATTTT. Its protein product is CASSEILKRTPSTDTQYF.

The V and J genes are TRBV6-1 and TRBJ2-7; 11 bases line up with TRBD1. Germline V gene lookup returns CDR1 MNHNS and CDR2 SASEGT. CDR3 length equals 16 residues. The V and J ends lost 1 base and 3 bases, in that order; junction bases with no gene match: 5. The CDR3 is CASSEEDGTGGYEQYF. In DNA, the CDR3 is TGTGCCAGCAGTGAAGAGGACGGGACAGGGGGCTACGAGCAGTACTTC.

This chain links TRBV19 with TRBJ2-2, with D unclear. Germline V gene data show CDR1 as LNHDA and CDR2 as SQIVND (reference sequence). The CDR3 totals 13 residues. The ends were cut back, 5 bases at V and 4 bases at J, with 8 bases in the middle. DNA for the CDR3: TGTGCCAGTAGTGTATCCTCCACCGGGGAGCTGTTTTTT. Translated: CASSVSSTGELFF.

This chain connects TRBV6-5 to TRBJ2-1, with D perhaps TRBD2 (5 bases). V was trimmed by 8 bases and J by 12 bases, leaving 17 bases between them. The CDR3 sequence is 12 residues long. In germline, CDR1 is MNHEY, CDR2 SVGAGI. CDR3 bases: TGTGCCAGCGGACGTGGAGGCGAGGGGCAGTTCTTC. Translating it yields CASGRGGEGQFF.

In DNA form, the CDR3 reads TGCGCCAGCAGCTTGGCCATAGCGAGCGGGGGGTACAATGAGCAGTTCTTC. It yields the protein CASSLAIASGGYNEQFF. V gene TRBV5-1 combines with J gene TRBJ2-1, with 9 bases aligning to TRBD2. Germline V gene lookup returns CDR1 SGHRS and CDR2 YFSETQ. CDR3 length: 17 residues. V lost 0 bases and J lost 4; bases outside the gene matches: 8.

As DNA, the CDR3 is TGTGCCAGCAGCTTTGGGGACAGCAATGAGCAGTTCTTC. Its translation is CASSFGDSNEQFF. The rearrangement uses TRBV5-4 and TRBJ2-1, with 7 bases matching TRBD1. Trimming took 2 bases from V and 6 from J; bases not matched to a gene: 2. CDR3 length equals 13 residues. The V gene's germline CDR1 is SGHNT and CDR2 YYREEE (reference sequence). Looking up the rest from reference TRBV5-4 and TRBJ2-1 gives the full variable domain: ETGVTQSPTHLIKTRGQQVTLRCSSQSGHNTVSWYQQALGQGPQFIFQYYREEENGRGNFPPRFSGLQFPNYSSELNVNALELDDSALYLCASSFGDSNEQFFGPGTRLTVL.

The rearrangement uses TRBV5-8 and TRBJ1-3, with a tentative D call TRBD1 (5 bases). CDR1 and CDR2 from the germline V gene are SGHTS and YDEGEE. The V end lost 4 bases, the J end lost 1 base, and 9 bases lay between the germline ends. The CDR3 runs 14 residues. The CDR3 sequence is CASSRGGSGNTIYF. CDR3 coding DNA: TGTGCCAGCAGCCGGGGGGGGTCTGGAAACACCATATATTTT.

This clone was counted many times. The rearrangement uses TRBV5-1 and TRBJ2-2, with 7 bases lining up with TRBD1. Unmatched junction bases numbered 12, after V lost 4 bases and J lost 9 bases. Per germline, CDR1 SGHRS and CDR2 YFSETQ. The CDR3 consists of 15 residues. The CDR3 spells CASSRITGVVRELFF. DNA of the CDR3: TGCGCCAGCAGCCGAATTACAGGGGTTGTCCGGGAGCTGTTTTTT.

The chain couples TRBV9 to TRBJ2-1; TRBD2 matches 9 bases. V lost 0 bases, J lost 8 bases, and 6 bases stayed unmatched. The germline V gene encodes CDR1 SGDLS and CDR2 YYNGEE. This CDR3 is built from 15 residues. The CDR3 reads CASSVEAGGRHEQFF. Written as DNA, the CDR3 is TGTGCCAGCAGCGTAGAAGCGGGAGGACGGCATGAGCAGTTCTTC.